These 23 T cell receptor beta chains were sequenced from one sample in a study of blood T cell repertoires in COVID-19. The table came from immunoSEQ multiplex PCR; TCRdb's copy has only in-frame clones and leaves some out. The sample holds hundreds of thousands of clones, around 84% seen once. Sequencing used peripheral blood. The receptors derive from a woman older than 75 with active or convalescent COVID-19.

V gene TRBV18 combines with J gene TRBJ1-6; 7 bases line up with TRBD1. J was trimmed by 6 bases and V by 3 bases; bases with no gene match: 17. The CDR3 covers 19 residues. The germline V gene has CDR1 KGHSH and CDR2 LQKENI. The CDR3 loop is CASSPVGAAGGRINSPLHF. The CDR3 DNA sequence: TGTGCCAGCTCACCGGTGGGGGCGGCAGGGGGTCGGATTAATTCACCCCTCCACTTT.

This chain joins TRBV5-1 and TRBJ2-7; the match to TRBD1 covers 9 bases. With V trimmed by 4 bases and J by 2 bases, 4 bases remained unmatched. Germline CDR1 SGHRS, CDR2 YFSETQ. The CDR3 spans 14 residues. CDR3 residues: CASSPGQGPYEQYF. As DNA, the CDR3 is TGCGCCAGCAGCCCGGGACAGGGTCCCTACGAGCAGTACTTC.

Only one count was recorded for this clone. This chain connects TRBV21-1 to TRBJ1-5; the D segment call TRBD1 is taken from the table without a DNA check. TRBV21-1 is an annotated pseudogene. The CDR3 has 14 amino acids. The DNA for the CDR3 is TGTGCCAGCAGGGACAGGTATAGCAATCAGCCCCAGCATTTT. Translating it yields CASRDRYSNQPQHF.

J is TRBJ2-7 and V is TRBV6-7; tentatively, D is TRBD1 (5 bases). TRBV6-7 is recorded as an ORF, its role being uncertain. The CDR3 sequence is 18 residues long. Between the trimmed V and J ends, which lost 1 base and 2 bases, there was a span of 21 bases. CDR3 protein: CASSYCPGQGMKTYEQYF. DNA of the CDR3: TGTGCCAGCAGTTACTGCCCAGGTCAGGGAATGAAAACCTACGAGCAGTACTTC.

This chain joins TRBV6-5 and TRBJ2-1; the match to TRBD2 covers 13 bases. The CDR3 loop spans 16 amino acids. Germline loops: CDR1 MNHEY, CDR2 SVGAGI. Losses at the gene ends were 2 bases for V and 9 bases for J; bases not matched to a gene: 7. The CDR3 protein is CASSYATSGGIREQFF. As DNA, the CDR3 is TGTGCCAGCAGTTACGCGACTAGCGGGGGGATTCGTGAGCAGTTCTTC.

This chain links TRBV4-3 with TRBJ2-1; TRBD2 aligns across 11 bases. The CDR3 sequence is 17 residues long. The germline V gene has CDR1 LGHNA and CDR2 YSLEER. The V gene end was trimmed by 2 bases and the J gene end by 7 bases; junction bases not matched to a gene: 10. This chain's CDR3 is CASSQHQSGLAGNEQFF. In nucleotides, the CDR3 is TGCGCCAGCAGCCAACACCAATCTGGACTAGCGGGTAATGAGCAGTTCTTC.

The gene calls are TRBV7-9 and TRBJ2-1; TRBD1 aligns across 11 bases. CDR3 length: 14 amino acids. Per the germline V gene, CDR1 is SEHNR and CDR2 is FQNEAQ (reference sequence). Trimming removed 6 bases from V and 5 bases from J; junction bases left unmatched: 3. The CDR3 sequence is CASSRTGGHNEQFF. The CDR3 nucleotides are TGTGCCAGCAGTCGGACAGGGGGCCACAATGAGCAGTTCTTC.

The rearrangement links TRBV5-6 to TRBJ1-4; D not resolved. Between the trimmed V and J ends, which lost 2 bases and 5 bases, there was a span of 10 bases. The length of the CDR3 is 14 residues. In germline, CDR1 is SGHDT, CDR2 YYEEEE. The CDR3 nucleotides read TGTGCCAGCAGCTTTCGGTCCAAGAATGAAAAACTGTTTTTT. As protein: CASSFRSKNEKLFF.

The V gene is TRBV10-3, the J gene TRBJ2-1, with 9 positions matching TRBD1. The CDR3 extends over 16 amino acids. V lost 0 bases, J lost 9 bases, and 9 bases stayed unmatched. Germline V gene data show CDR1 as ENHRY and CDR2 as SYGVKD. In DNA form, the CDR3 reads TGTGCCATCAGTGAGTCTACAGGGGGCCTAGCGGCTGAGCAGTTCTTC. Residues: CAISESTGGLAAEQFF.

This clone came up a few times. This chain joins TRBV27 and TRBJ1-1; 7 nucleotides line up with TRBD1. CDR1 and CDR2 (germline): MNHEY, SMNVEV (reference sequence). The CDR3 is made up of 18 amino acids. J gave up 5 bases and V 2 bases, and 17 bases lay outside the gene matches. CDR3 DNA sequence: TGTGCCAGCAGTTTACGTATCGGGCAGGGGGTGTTGTGGACTGAAGCTTTCTTT. Amino acid sequence: CASSLRIGQGVLWTEAFF.

This clone came up once. The chain uses TRBV18 and TRBJ1-4; D is undetermined. The germline V and J ends were trimmed by 2 bases and 8 bases, with 9 bases remaining between them. This CDR3 is built from 13 residues. Germline V gives CDR1 KGHSH, CDR2 LQKENI. CDR3 sequence: CASSPVAGEKLFF. CDR3 DNA sequence: TGTGCCAGCTCACCAGTGGCGGGGGAAAAACTGTTTTTT.

This chain uses TRBV18 with TRBJ2-3; D possibly corresponds to TRBD1 (5 bases). The CDR3 runs to 16 residues. Germline CDR1 is KGHSH and CDR2 is LQKENI. V gave up 4 bases and J gave up 2 bases, with 16 bases separating them. The CDR3 DNA sequence: TGTGCCAGCTCACTAAGACAGTCCGAATCCACAGATACGCAGTATTTT. This sequence encodes CASSLRQSESTDTQYF.

A single count supports this clone. The chain employs TRBV5-3 and TRBJ2-2, with 9 positions matching TRBD2. TRBV5-3 is placed among ORFs of uncertain function. Unmatched junction bases numbered 5, after V lost 4 bases and J lost 4 bases. This CDR3 comprises 15 residues. CDR3 protein: CARSLLAGSTGELFF. The CDR3 DNA follows: TGTGCCAGAAGCCTGCTAGCGGGGAGCACCGGGGAGCTGTTTTTT.

In its sample, this clone was seen a few times. The chain is built from TRBV18 and TRBJ2-5; D unresolved. With 4 bases removed from V and 2 bases from J, the gap between germline ends came to 14 bases. CDR1 KGHSH and CDR2 LQKENI come from the germline V gene. This CDR3 has 15 residues. The CDR3 region has the DNA TGTGCCAGCTCACTCAAATCCGGGTCACAAGAGACCCAGTACTTC. Translation gives CASSLKSGSQETQYF.

The chain recombines TRBV5-4 with TRBJ1-1; perhaps TRBD1 as D (6 bases). CDR3 length equals 15 residues. The germline gives CDR1 SGHNT, CDR2 YYREEE (reference sequence). The V and J ends lost 0 bases and 5 bases respectively, with 14 bases between them. The CDR3 protein is CASSLGGGAGTEAFF. CDR3 DNA sequence: TGTGCCAGCAGCTTGGGGGGGGGCGCAGGGACTGAAGCTTTCTTT.

This clone was counted once. The chain uses TRBV5-1 and TRBJ1-3; D is unresolved. The CDR3 contains 16 residues. Trimming left V 0 bases short and J 0 bases short, with 10 bases between. Germline assignment: CDR1 SGHRS and CDR2 YFSETQ. CDR3 sequence: CASSLAGLSSGNTIYF. The CDR3 nucleotides read TGCGCCAGCAGCTTGGCAGGCCTCTCCTCTGGAAACACCATATATTTT.

This clone came up once. The V gene is TRBV29-1, the J gene TRBJ2-1; D may be TRBD2 (6 bases). Germline CDR1 is SQVTM and CDR2 is ANQGSEA. CDR3 length: 13 amino acids. Trimming took 4 bases from V and 9 from J, leaving 16 bases between them. CDR3: CSVGRRDGGEQFF. CDR3 nucleotides: TGCAGCGTTGGGAGGAGGGATGGGGGTGAGCAGTTCTTC.

The V call is TRBV6-6, the J call TRBJ2-7; 7 bases are shared with TRBD1. V lost 7 bases and J lost 3; bases outside the gene matches: 15. Germline V gene lookup returns CDR1 MNHNY and CDR2 SVGAGI (reference sequence). This CDR3 spans 16 amino acids. CDR3 DNA sequence: TGTGCCAGCACTGTAGGCTTTCGGACAGGCGGCTACGAGCAGTACTTC. As protein: CASTVGFRTGGYEQYF.

The chain is built from TRBV23-1 and TRBJ1-1, with TRBD1 identical over 7 bases. TRBV23-1 is marked as an open reading frame, function uncertain. This CDR3 spans 16 amino acids. Trimming removed 4 bases from V and 3 bases from J; junction bases left unmatched: 11. In nucleotides, the CDR3 is TGCGCCAGCAGTCGGCAAGACAGGGTCGCTGACACTGAAGCTTTCTTT. Amino acids: CASSRQDRVADTEAFF.

V gene TRBV6-2 or TRBV6-3 combines with J gene TRBJ2-7; D is perhaps TRBD1 (6 bases). The CDR3 has 17 amino acids. The germline V gene has CDR1 MNHEY and CDR2 SVGEGT. With 0 bases removed from V and 4 bases from J, the gap between germline ends came to 19 bases. This CDR3 is CASSYSSSAGVRYEQYF. CDR3 DNA sequence: TGTGCCAGCAGTTACTCTTCTTCGGCAGGGGTAAGGTACGAGCAGTACTTC.

DNA of the CDR3: TGTGCCAGCAAACTGGGACAGGGGTACACTGAAGCTTTCTTT. It encodes CASKLGQGYTEAFF. The chain couples TRBV7-2 to TRBJ1-1; 10 nucleotides agree with TRBD1. The germline V gene has CDR1 SGHTA and CDR2 FQGNSA. The CDR3 covers 14 residues. The junction had 5 bases not matched to a gene; V was cut back by 7 bases and J by 3 bases.

The V gene is TRBV19, the J gene TRBJ2-3, with TRBD1 as a possible D gene (5 bases). CDR3 length: 15 residues. Trimming removed 3 bases from V and 5 bases from J, with 15 bases in between. The germline CDR1 and CDR2 sequences are LNHDA and SQIVND (reference sequence). CDR3 region: CASSMIGQGEDTQYF. CDR3 nucleotides: TGTGCCAGTAGTATGATAGGGCAGGGTGAAGATACGCAGTATTTT.

This chain links TRBV28 with TRBJ1-2, with TRBD1 matching over 7 bases. Germline loops: CDR1 MDHEN, CDR2 SYDVKM. V lost 3 bases to trimming and J lost 3 bases; unmatched junction nucleotides: 4. CDR3 length: 14 amino acids. The chain's CDR3 is CASSFTGVYYGYTF. The DNA of the CDR3 is TGTGCCAGCAGTTTTACAGGGGTTTACTATGGCTACACCTTC.